A selection of T cell receptor beta chains follows, all from one sample in a study of T-cell reconstitution after alpha-beta-depleted transplantation in children. TCRdb redid the calling of the PCR reads with MiXCR, one entry per CDR3 protein. The sample gives 250,000 to 350,000 distinct CDR3 sequences, approximately 23% of which show up once; 9.5% to 13% is in the top ten. Here the sequenced sample was PBMCs, mostly from graft donor cells, taken 180 days after TCRalphabeta/CD19-depleted stem cell transplant. Receptor source: a male patient younger than 18 who had a stem cell transplant for acute lymphoblastic leukemia, so the T cells may come from the graft donor. Each CDR3 is given with its conserved first and last residue. A D gene is named only where the DNA matches it firmly. Some rows have no size entry. The others give once, few or many, or a class for an expanded clone.

>.|TRBV7-6|TRBJ2-3|few
TGTGCCAGCAGCTTAGCGCCGACTGTCACAGATACGCAGTATTTT
CASSLAPTVTDTQYF
>.|TRBV5-1|TRBJ1-2|once
TGCGCCAGCAGCTTGGCCTCCGGGACATTTGGCTACACCTTC
CASSLASGTFGYTF
>.|TRBV7-9|TRBJ2-4|.
TGTGCCAGCAGCTTAGTAGGGGGGTTCAGGGACATTCAGTACTTC
CASSLVGGFRDIQYF
>.|TRBV7-9|TRBJ2-5|few
TGTGCCAGCAGCTTAAAGGGGGGAGAGACCCAGTACTTC
CASSLKGGETQYF
>TRBD1|TRBV5-1|TRBJ1-6|many
TGCGCCAGCAGCTTGGTTGGACAGGGGATTAATTCACCCCTCCACTTT
CASSLVGQGINSPLHF
>TRBD2|TRBV10-3|TRBJ2-3|.
TGTGCCGCTAGCGGCTCTAGCACAGATACGCAGTATTTT
CAASGSSTDTQYF
>TRBD2|TRBV3-1|TRBJ2-1|.
TGTACCTGCAGCTCGCGGGGGGGCACAGGGCTTACCTACAATGAGCAGTTCTTC
CTCSSRGGTGLTYNEQFF
>TRBD2|TRBV5-1|TRBJ2-5|few
TGCGCCAGCAGCTTGGCTAGCGGGAGTCTAGGAGAGACCCAGTACTTC
CASSLASGSLGETQYF
>.|TRBV2|TRBJ1-1|.
TGTGCCAGCAGTGAGTGGGAGACTGAAGCTTTCTTT
CASSEWETEAFF
>.|TRBV4-1|TRBJ1-1|many
TGCGCCAGCAGCCATCGGACCCGACACACTGAAGCTTTCTTT
CASSHRTRHTEAFF
>.|TRBV29-1|TRBJ2-1|many
TGCAGCGTTGGAGGGACCGGGACTTCCTACAATGAGCAGTTCTTC
CSVGGTGTSYNEQFF
>.|TRBV7-3|TRBJ2-5|.
TGTGCCAGCAGCTCTAACGGTCAGGGGTCCCAAGAGACCCAGTACTTC
CASSSNGQGSQETQYF
>.|TRBV4-1|TRBJ1-4|.
TGCGCCAGCAGCCAACATATCGGGACCGGTAATGAAAAACTGTTTTTT
CASSQHIGTGNEKLFF
>.|TRBV19|TRBJ2-1|.
TGTGCCAGTAGTATTCCCCCCGGCTCCTACAATGAGCAGTTCTTC
CASSIPPGSYNEQFF
>TRBD2|TRBV5-1|TRBJ2-3|few
TGCGCCAGCAGCTTGCCTAGCGGTGTCACAGATACGCAGTATTTT
CASSLPSGVTDTQYF
>TRBD1|TRBV5-1|TRBJ2-7|.
TGCGCCAGCTCGGGACAGGGGGTCGAGCAGTACTTC
CASSGQGVEQYF
>TRBD1|TRBV12-3/TRBV12-4|TRBJ1-5|.
TGTGCCAGCACCCCGGGACAGGGGTCTTATAGCAATCAGCCCCAGCATTTT
CASTPGQGSYSNQPQHF
>TRBD1|TRBV5-1|TRBJ2-7|few
TGCGCCAGCAGCTTGGGACAGGGGGCGCCCGAGCAGTACTTC
CASSLGQGAPEQYF